The 20 T cell receptor beta chains below all came from one sample that was sequenced in a study of cytotoxic CD8 clonotypes in ibrutinib-treated CLL. TCRdb's copy holds only in-frame clones and misses some; the assay was immunoSEQ multiplex PCR. The top ten clones hold approximately 13% of a sample with fewer than 50,000 clones, over 60% of them seen once. Sequencing used PBMCs, obtained after 12 months of ibrutinib treatment. The receptors here all came from a human donor with chronic lymphocytic leukemia.

The chain recombines TRBV4-1 with TRBJ1-5, with TRBD1 as a possible D gene (5 bases). The CDR3 totals 14 residues. V lost 0 bases and J lost 9, with 12 bases in between. Looked up from germline, CDR1 is MGHRA and CDR2 is YSYEKL. CDR3 amino acids: CASSQEGVGRPQHF. The CDR3 DNA sequence: TGCGCCAGCAGCCAAGAGGGGGTTGGTAGGCCCCAGCATTTT.

V usage is TRBV6-5 and J usage is TRBJ2-7; 7 nucleotides line up with TRBD2. Germline lookup yields CDR1 MNHEY and CDR2 SVGAGI. The CDR3 runs to 14 residues. V lost 4 bases and J lost 3; bases outside the gene matches: 6. The CDR3 sequence is CASSWGGSGYEQYF. The CDR3 DNA follows: TGTGCCAGCAGTTGGGGCGGGAGTGGCTACGAGCAGTACTTC.

This rearrangement joins TRBV19 to TRBJ2-5; perhaps TRBD1 as D (6 bases). This CDR3 has 14 residues. Germline V gives CDR1 LNHDA, CDR2 SQIVND (reference sequence). Trimming pared 4 bases from V and 5 bases from J, leaving 14 bases between. The CDR3 sequence: CASSTGTTGETQYF. The DNA for the CDR3 is TGTGCCAGTAGTACGGGGACAACGGGTGAGACCCAGTACTTC.

The chain employs TRBV19 and TRBJ2-5; D is undetermined. V was cut by 4 bases and J by 1 base, with 13 bases left in between. Germline V gene lookup returns CDR1 LNHDA and CDR2 SQIVND (reference sequence). The CDR3 contains 15 residues. The CDR3 DNA is TGTGCCAGTAGTACCCAACGGGCGGTCCAAGAGACCCAGTACTTC. Its protein is CASSTQRAVQETQYF.

V and J are TRBV19 and TRBJ2-7, with D perhaps matching TRBD2 (5 bases). The CDR3 extends over 13 amino acids. Trimming pared 3 bases from V and 1 base from J, leaving 7 bases between. CDR1 and CDR2 from the germline V gene are LNHDA and SQIVND (reference sequence). CDR3 region: CASSISVSYEQYF. CDR3 bases: TGTGCCAGTAGTATTAGCGTATCCTACGAGCAGTACTTC.

The chain carries TRBV5-1 and TRBJ2-1; TRBD2 is a possible D gene (6 bases). The CDR3 runs 15 residues. CDR1 is SGHRS, CDR2 YFSETQ, per germline. V was trimmed by 4 bases and J by 4 bases, leaving 15 bases between them. CDR3 nucleotides: TGCGCCAGCAGCCCTGGGGGGATTTCGTACAATGAGCAGTTCTTC. Translation gives CASSPGGISYNEQFF.

The rearrangement joins TRBV7-9 to TRBJ2-3; 9 bases fit TRBD2. This CDR3 is built from 15 residues. The trim removed 3 bases at V and 5 bases at J, leaving 6 bases unmatched. Per germline, CDR1 SEHNR and CDR2 FQNEAQ (reference sequence). In DNA form, the CDR3 reads TGTGCCAGCAGCTTCGGGAGCGGGAGGATAGATACGCAGTATTTT. Translating it yields CASSFGSGRIDTQYF. Together with reference TRBV7-9 and TRBJ2-3, the CDR3 gives the full variable domain: DTGVSQNPRHKITKRGQNVTFRCDPISEHNRLYWYRQTLGQGPEFLTYFQNEAQLEKSRLLSDRFSAERPKGSFSTLEIQRTEQGDSAMYLCASSFGSGRIDTQYFGPGTRLTVL.

The V call is TRBV14, the J call TRBJ1-2, with D hard to call. The CDR3 extends over 14 amino acids. V lost 4 bases and J 4 bases, leaving 13 bases between the germline ends. In germline, CDR1 is SGHDN, CDR2 FVKESK. The CDR3 protein is CASSLFGSSYGYTF. For the CDR3, the DNA is TGTGCCAGCAGCCTCTTCGGGAGCTCCTATGGCTACACCTTC.

V usage is TRBV15 and J usage is TRBJ2-7; D gene uncertain. The CDR3 length is 15 residues. Germline-derived CDR1 and CDR2 are LNHNV and YYDKDF (reference sequence). The V gene lost 1 base and the J gene lost 4 bases, with 14 bases spanning the gap. The CDR3 region has the DNA TGTGCCACCAGCAGAGGGGAAAGTGGTGTGTACGAGCAGTACTTC. Residues: CATSRGESGVYEQYF.

The CDR3 loop is CASSTQGFDGYTF. In DNA form, the CDR3 reads TGTGCCAGCTCAACACAGGGGTTTGATGGCTACACCTTC. The chain has TRBV18 and TRBJ1-2; TRBD1 aligns across 7 bases. This CDR3 is 13 amino acids long. Germline V lookup: CDR1 KGHSH, CDR2 LQKENI. V shed 5 bases, J shed 6 bases, and the junction held 6 bases outside the gene matches.

Comment on this clone: One end of the junction is discordant with germline, which a read error may explain. The CDR3 sequence: CASSLESKTGELFF. In nucleotides, the CDR3 is TGCGCCAGCAGCTTGGAGTCGAAAACCGGGGAGCTGTTTTTT. This rearrangement joins TRBV5-1 to TRBJ2-2; unclear D gene. This CDR3 is built from 14 residues. Germline CDR1 and CDR2: SGHRS and YFSETQ.

This clone was detected only a few times. V usage is TRBV28 and J usage is TRBJ2-3; D gene ambiguous. Germline values: CDR1 MDHEN, CDR2 SYDVKM. Between the trimmed V and J ends, which lost 6 bases and 5 bases, there was a span of 6 bases. This CDR3 has 11 amino acids. The CDR3 sequence is CASRVEDTQYF. CDR3 nucleotides: TGTGCCAGCAGGGTAGAAGATACGCAGTATTTT.

The chain joins TRBV6-5 to TRBJ2-2; 8 bases line up with TRBD1. CDR3 length equals 15 residues. V shed 6 bases and J 6 bases; nucleotides not matched to a gene: 9. The V gene's germline CDR1 is MNHEY and CDR2 SVGAGI. Written as DNA, the CDR3 is TGTGCCAGCAGCTCAGGACAGGGAGTGCCCGGGGAGCTGTTTTTT. Encoded protein: CASSSGQGVPGELFF.

The chain combines TRBV6-6 with TRBJ1-5; 9 bases are shared with TRBD1. The germline V gene has CDR1 MNHNY and CDR2 SVGAGI (reference sequence). V lost 6 bases and J lost 6; bases outside the gene matches: 6. The CDR3 runs 14 residues. CDR3 DNA: TGTGCCAGCAGATTTGGACAGGGGATTCAGCCCCAGCATTTT. It yields the protein CASRFGQGIQPQHF.

The chain uses TRBV5-1 and TRBJ2-1; 9 nucleotides line up with TRBD2. The ends lost 0 bases at V and 15 bases at J; junction bases unmatched: 13. The V gene's germline CDR1 is SGHRS and CDR2 YFSETQ. This CDR3 comprises 15 residues. The CDR3 reads CASSLAREGPRNPFF. The CDR3 DNA reads TGCGCCAGCAGCTTGGCGCGGGAGGGCCCTCGTAACCCGTTCTTC.

This clone was found once. The genes are TRBV5-1 and TRBJ2-1; 7 nucleotides match TRBD1. Losses at the gene ends were 4 bases for V and 5 bases for J; bases not matched to a gene: 6. The CDR3 has 14 residues. Per the germline V gene, CDR1 is SGHRS and CDR2 is YFSETQ. CDR3 nucleotides: TGCGCCAGCAGCCCCTGGACAGGAGACAATGAGCAGTTCTTC. Amino acids: CASSPWTGDNEQFF.

The chain has TRBV4-2 and TRBJ1-5, with D tentatively TRBD1 (5 bases). V lost 4 bases to trimming and J lost 4 bases, with 8 bases between them. Germline V gene lookup returns CDR1 LGHNA and CDR2 YNFKEQ. The CDR3 is 13 residues long. In DNA, the CDR3 is TGTGCCAGCAGCCGGGACCGGAATCAGCCCCAGCATTTT. It specifies CASSRDRNQPQHF.

V is TRBV9 and J is TRBJ2-5, with 11 nucleotides matching TRBD2. The germline V gene has CDR1 SGDLS and CDR2 YYNGEE. V lost 3 bases, J lost 7 bases, and 14 bases stayed unmatched. The CDR3 sequence is 17 residues long. The chain's CDR3 is CASSELGLADEAGTQYF. CDR3 DNA sequence: TGTGCCAGCAGCGAGCTGGGACTAGCGGACGAAGCGGGGACCCAGTACTTC.

The rearrangement uses TRBV6-6 and TRBJ1-1; TRBD1 matches at 8 bases. J was trimmed by 5 bases and V by 4 bases; bases with no gene match: 3. Looked up from germline, CDR1 is MNHNY and CDR2 is SVGAGI (reference sequence). The CDR3 is 13 amino acids. This CDR3 reads CASSLTGGTEAFF. CDR3 nucleotides: TGTGCCAGCAGTTTAACAGGGGGAACTGAAGCTTTCTTT.

The CDR3 reads CASSRSGTGDQPQHF. CDR3 DNA: TGTGCCAGCAGCCGTTCCGGGACAGGGGATCAGCCCCAGCATTTT. This chain uses TRBV16 with TRBJ1-5, with 10 bases fitting TRBD1. CDR3 length equals 15 residues. Looked up from germline, CDR1 is KGHSY and CDR2 is FQNENV. V lost 4 bases, J lost 5 bases, and 5 bases stayed unmatched.